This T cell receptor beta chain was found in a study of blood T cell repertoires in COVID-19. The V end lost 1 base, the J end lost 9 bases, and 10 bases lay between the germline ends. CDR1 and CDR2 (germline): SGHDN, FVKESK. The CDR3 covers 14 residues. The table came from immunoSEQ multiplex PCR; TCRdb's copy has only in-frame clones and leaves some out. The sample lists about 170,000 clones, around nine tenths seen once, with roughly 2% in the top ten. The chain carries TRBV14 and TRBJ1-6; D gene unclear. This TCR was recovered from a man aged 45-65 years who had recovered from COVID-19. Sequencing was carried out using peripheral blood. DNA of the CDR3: TGTGCCAGCAGCCAAGGGTCAGTTCTTTCACCCCTCCACTTT. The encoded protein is CASSQGSVLSPLHF.